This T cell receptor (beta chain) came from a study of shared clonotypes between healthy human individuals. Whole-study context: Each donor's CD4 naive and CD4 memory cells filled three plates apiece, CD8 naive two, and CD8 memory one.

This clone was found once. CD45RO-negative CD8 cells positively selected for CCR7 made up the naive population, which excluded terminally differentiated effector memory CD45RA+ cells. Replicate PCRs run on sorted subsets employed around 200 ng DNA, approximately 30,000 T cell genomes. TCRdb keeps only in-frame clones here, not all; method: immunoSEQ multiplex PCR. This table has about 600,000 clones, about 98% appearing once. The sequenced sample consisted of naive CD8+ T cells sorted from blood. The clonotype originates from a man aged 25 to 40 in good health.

CDR3 nucleotide sequence: TGTGCCAGCAGCTTAGCAGAACCCGAGCAGTACTTC. It is translated as CASSLAEPEQYF. The genes are TRBV7-9 and TRBJ2-7; D remains unclear. CDR1 and CDR2 (germline): SEHNR, FQNEAQ (reference sequence). With 0 bases removed from V and 6 bases from J, the gap between germline ends came to 6 bases. The CDR3 runs 12 residues.